Listed below are T cell receptor beta chains from one sample, sequenced in a study of cytomegalovirus exposure and HLA in healthy donors. Repertoires were generated with immunoSEQ multiplex PCR, while TCRdb's copy carries only in-frame clones and drops some. The sample contains more than 140,000 clones, around 65% of which appear only once. Sequencing used PBMCs. The source of these receptors is a woman younger than 45 in good health and CMV-seropositive. The CDR3 runs from the conserved cysteine through the conserved F or W. D genes are given only for firm matches. Some rows have no size entry. The others give once, few or many, or a class for an expanded clone.

J	D	size	V	DNA	CDR3
TRBJ2-1	TRBD2	few	TRBV10-1	TGCGCCAGGTCGGGGGGGTCCTACAATGAGCAGTTCTTC	CARSGGSYNEQFF
TRBJ1-3	NA	NA	TRBV29-1	TGCAGCGTCGCTACGGGGACTGGGCCTGGAAACACCATATATTTT	CSVATGTGPGNTIYF
TRBJ1-2	NA	NA	TRBV5-1	TGCGCCAGCAGCTTACAGGGAGATAACTATGGCTACACCTTC	CASSLQGDNYGYTF
TRBJ2-4	TRBD1	NA	TRBV14	TGTGCCAGCAGCGACCGGGACAGGGGTATTCAGTACTTC	CASSDRDRGIQYF
TRBJ2-7	TRBD2	NA	TRBV28	TGTGCCAGCCCGACGCCTAGCGGGGTCTACGAGCAGTACTTC	CASPTPSGVYEQYF
TRBJ2-1	NA	NA	TRBV30	TGTGCCTGGGACTCGAGAACAGGGAGTCACTACAATGAGCAGTTCTTC	CAWDSRTGSHYNEQFF
TRBJ2-7	NA	NA	TRBV10-3	TGTGCCATCAGTGAGGGGCAGTCCTACGAGCAGTACTTC	CAISEGQSYEQYF
TRBJ1-5	NA	few	TRBV6-1	TGTGCCAGCAGCGGACACCTGTTCGGCAATCAGCCCCAGCATTTT	CASSGHLFGNQPQHF
TRBJ2-3	NA	few	TRBV19	TGTGCCAGTAGTATGCGCCTCTTCACAGATACGCAGTATTTT	CASSMRLFTDTQYF
TRBJ1-2	NA	NA	TRBV6-1	TGTGCCAGCGGGAAAAGTCGGTACAGCGGCTATGGCTACACCTTC	CASGKSRYSGYGYTF
TRBJ2-2	TRBD2	NA	TRBV5-1	TGCGCCAGCAGCTTGGGTCCCGGGAGGGTCCCCACCGGGGAGCTGTTTTTT	CASSLGPGRVPTGELFF
TRBJ1-4	NA	NA	TRBV6-5	TGTGCCAGCAGTTACGGGGGCAGCGGTGAAAAACTGTTTTTT	CASSYGGSGEKLFF
TRBJ1-2	NA	NA	TRBV6-5	TGTGCCAGCCAGTCCCCAGCTAACTATGGCTACACCTTC	CASQSPANYGYTF